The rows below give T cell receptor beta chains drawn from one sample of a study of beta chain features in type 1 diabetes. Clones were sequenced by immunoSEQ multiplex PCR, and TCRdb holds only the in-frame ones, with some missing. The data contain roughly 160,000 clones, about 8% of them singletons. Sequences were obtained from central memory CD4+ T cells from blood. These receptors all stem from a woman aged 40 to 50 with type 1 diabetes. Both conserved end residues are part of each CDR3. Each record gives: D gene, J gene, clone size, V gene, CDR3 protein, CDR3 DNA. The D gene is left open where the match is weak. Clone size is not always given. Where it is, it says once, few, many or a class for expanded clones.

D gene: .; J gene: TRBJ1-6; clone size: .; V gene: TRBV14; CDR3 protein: CASSHPAGVHSPLHF; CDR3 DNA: TGTGCCAGCAGCCATCCCGCGGGGGTCCATTCACCCCTCCACTTT
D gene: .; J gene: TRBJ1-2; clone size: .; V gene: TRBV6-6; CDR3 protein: CASSYGFSDLAGYTF; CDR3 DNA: TGTGCCAGCAGTTACGGGTTCTCCGACCTAGCTGGCTACACCTTC
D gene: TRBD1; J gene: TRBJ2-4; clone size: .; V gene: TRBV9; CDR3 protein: CASSQGQGGSIQYF; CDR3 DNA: TGTGCCAGCAGCCAAGGACAGGGCGGAAGCATTCAGTACTTC
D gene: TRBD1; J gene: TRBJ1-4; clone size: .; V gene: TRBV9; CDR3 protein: CASSVGTGIEKLFF; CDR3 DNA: TGTGCCAGCAGCGTAGGGACAGGTATAGAAAAACTGTTTTTT
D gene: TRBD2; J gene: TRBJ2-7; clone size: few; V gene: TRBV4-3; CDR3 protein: CASSRLAGDYEQYF; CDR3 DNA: TGCGCCAGCAGCCGACTAGCGGGGGATTACGAGCAGTACTTC
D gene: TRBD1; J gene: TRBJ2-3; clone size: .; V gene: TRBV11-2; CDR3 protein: CASSFGTGETDTQYF; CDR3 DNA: TGTGCCAGCAGCTTCGGGACAGGAGAGACAGATACGCAGTATTTT
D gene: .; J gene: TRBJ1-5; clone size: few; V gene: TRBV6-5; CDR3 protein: CASSPQGNQPQHF; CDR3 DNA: TGTGCCAGCAGTCCCCAGGGCAATCAGCCCCAGCATTTT
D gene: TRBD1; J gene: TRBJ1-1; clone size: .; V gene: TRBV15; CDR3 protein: CATSRDFAGTGTEAFF; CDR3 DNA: TGTGCCACCAGCAGAGATTTTGCGGGGACAGGGACTGAAGCTTTCTTT
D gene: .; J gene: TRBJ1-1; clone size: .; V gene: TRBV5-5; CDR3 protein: CASSVGHREAFF; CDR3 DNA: TGTGCCAGCAGCGTCGGACACCGAGAAGCTTTCTTT
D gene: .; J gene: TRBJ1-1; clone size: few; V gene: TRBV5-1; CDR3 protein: CASSPGVVNTEAFF; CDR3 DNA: TGCGCCAGCAGCCCCGGGGTGGTGAACACTGAAGCTTTCTTT
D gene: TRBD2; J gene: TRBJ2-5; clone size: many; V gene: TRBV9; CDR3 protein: CASSVNLAGGQETQYF; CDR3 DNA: TGTGCCAGCAGCGTCAACTTAGCGGGGGGCCAAGAGACCCAGTACTTC
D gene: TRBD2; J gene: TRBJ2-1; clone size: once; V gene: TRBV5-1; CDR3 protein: CASSLGGLAGGNEQFF; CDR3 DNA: TGCGCCAGCAGCTTGGGCGGACTAGCGGGAGGCAATGAGCAGTTCTTC
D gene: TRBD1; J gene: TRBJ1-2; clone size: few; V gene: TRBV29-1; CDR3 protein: CSVNEGTGANYGYTF; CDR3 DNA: TGCAGCGTTAATGAGGGGACAGGTGCTAACTATGGCTACACCTTC
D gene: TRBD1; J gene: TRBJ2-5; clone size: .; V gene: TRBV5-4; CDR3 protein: CASRPPGQGTNQETQYF; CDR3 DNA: TGTGCCAGCAGGCCACCGGGACAGGGGACCAACCAAGAGACCCAGTACTTC